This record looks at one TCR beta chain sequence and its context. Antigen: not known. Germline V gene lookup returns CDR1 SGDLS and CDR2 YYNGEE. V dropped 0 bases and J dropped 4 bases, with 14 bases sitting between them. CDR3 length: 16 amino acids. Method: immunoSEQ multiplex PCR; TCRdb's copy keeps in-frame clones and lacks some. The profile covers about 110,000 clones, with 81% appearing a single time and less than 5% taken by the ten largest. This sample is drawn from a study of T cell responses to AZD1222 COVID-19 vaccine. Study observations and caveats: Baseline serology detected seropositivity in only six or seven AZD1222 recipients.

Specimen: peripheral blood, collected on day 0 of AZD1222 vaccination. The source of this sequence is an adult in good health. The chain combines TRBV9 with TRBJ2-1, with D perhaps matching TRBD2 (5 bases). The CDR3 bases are TGTGCCAGCAGCGTAGAGAAGCGGAGAACTTACAATGAGCAGTTCTTC. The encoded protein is CASSVEKRRTYNEQFF.